Listed below are T cell receptor beta chains from one sample, sequenced in a study of T cell responses to AZD1222 COVID-19 vaccine. Here immunoSEQ multiplex PCR was the method, and the copy in TCRdb shows in-frame clones only, minus some. The data hold some 56,000 clones, with nearly 90% observed a single time. This material consisted of peripheral blood, taken 28 days after the second AZD1222 dose. These receptors were collected from an adult who received the AZD1222 COVID-19 vaccine. CDR3s include the opening cysteine and the closing phenylalanine or tryptophan. A D gene is named only where the DNA matches it firmly. The size field is filled for only some rows; it gives once, few, many or a size class.

D,V,size,J,CDR3,DNA
.,TRBV29-1,.,TRBJ2-7,CSVSPTGTYEQYF,TGCAGCGTGTCACCGACAGGCACCTACGAGCAGTACTTC
.,TRBV30,.,TRBJ1-2,CAWSVEGDRYGYTF,TGTGCCTGGAGTGTTGAAGGGGATCGCTATGGCTACACCTTC
TRBD1,TRBV11-2,.,TRBJ2-7,CASSASTGGWGEQYF,TGTGCCAGCAGCGCATCCACAGGGGGCTGGGGCGAGCAGTACTTC
.,TRBV14,.,TRBJ1-1,CASKAGMNTEAFF,TGTGCCAGCAAGGCAGGAATGAACACTGAAGCTTTCTTT
TRBD1,TRBV5-1,once,TRBJ2-5,CASSQEGQGGGQYF,TGCGCCAGCAGCCAGGAGGGACAGGGCGGAGGCCAGTACTTC
.,TRBV28,few,TRBJ1-2,CASRPGPGGYTF,TGTGCCAGCAGGCCCGGGCCGGGAGGCTACACCTTC
.,TRBV7-2,.,TRBJ2-7,CASSPNQGYEQYF,TGTGCCAGCAGCCCCAACCAGGGCTACGAGCAGTACTTC
TRBD1,TRBV15,.,TRBJ2-6,CATSIPGQFSGANVLTF,TGTGCCACCAGCATCCCGGGACAGTTCTCTGGGGCCAACGTCCTGACTTTC
.,TRBV3-1/TRBV3-2,.,TRBJ2-5,CASSATRVPVETQYF,TGTGCCAGCAGCGCGACCCGGGTACCAGTGGAGACCCAGTACTTC
.,TRBV19,.,TRBJ1-3,CASSTGTVNSGNTIYF,TGTGCCAGTAGTACCGGGACGGTCAACTCTGGAAACACCATATATTTT
.,TRBV15,.,TRBJ1-2,CATSRSRGSTNGYTF,TGTGCCACCAGCAGGTCGCGGGGGTCTACGAATGGCTACACCTTC
TRBD1,TRBV7-2,once,TRBJ2-7,CASSLVQGADYEQYF,TGTGCCAGCAGCTTGGTGCAGGGGGCCGACTACGAGCAGTACTTC
.,TRBV15,.,TRBJ2-1,CATSRDKGAAQLSGYNEQFF,TGTGCCACCAGCAGAGATAAAGGGGCCGCTCAACTATCGGGATACAATGAGCAGTTCTTC
.,TRBV5-8,.,TRBJ2-5,CASSSRAREETQYF,TGTGCCAGCAGCTCACGGGCCAGGGAGGAGACCCAGTACTTC
TRBD2,TRBV4-1,.,TRBJ2-1,CASSQGGGFVPLEQFF,TGCGCCAGCAGCCAAGGGGGAGGGTTTGTTCCTCTTGAGCAGTTCTTC
TRBD2,TRBV3-1/TRBV3-2,.,TRBJ2-1,CASSQSGRGAGDEQFF,TGTGCCAGCAGCCAAAGCGGGAGGGGGGCTGGCGATGAGCAGTTCTTC
.,TRBV29-1,once,TRBJ1-4,CSPPRTNEKLFF,TGCAGCCCCCCCCGGACTAATGAAAAACTGTTTTTT
.,TRBV7-6,few,TRBJ2-7,CASSLGQSGATEQYF,TGTGCCAGCAGCTTAGGGCAGTCAGGTGCAACCGAGCAGTACTTC
TRBD1,TRBV15,.,TRBJ2-3,CATSRDRGLTDTQYF,TGTGCCACCAGCAGGGACAGGGGGCTAACAGATACGCAGTATTTT
.,TRBV5-1,.,TRBJ1-2,CASSAGPGYTF,TGCGCCAGCAGCGCCGGACCGGGATACACCTTC
TRBD1,TRBV28,.,TRBJ1-2,CASSPGGSNYGYTF,TGTGCCAGCAGCCCAGGGGGATCTAACTATGGCTACACCTTC
.,TRBV5-1,.,TRBJ1-1,CASSLASGGTEAFF,TGCGCCAGCAGCTTGGCCTCTGGGGGAACTGAAGCTTTCTTT
.,TRBV7-2,.,TRBJ1-1,CASSLISGGSDTEAFF,TGTGCCAGCAGCTTAATTTCGGGGGGGAGTGACACTGAAGCTTTCTTT
.,TRBV11-2,.,TRBJ2-1,CASSLSWIPYNEQFF,TGTGCCAGCAGCTTATCGTGGATCCCCTACAATGAGCAGTTCTTC
TRBD1,TRBV13,.,TRBJ2-7,CASSLSNFGQGKYEQYF,TGTGCCAGCAGCCTAAGTAACTTCGGACAGGGAAAATACGAGCAGTACTTC
.,TRBV11-3,.,TRBJ2-3,CASSLARGRRTDTQYF,TGTGCCAGCAGCTTAGCCCGTGGGAGGCGGACAGATACGCAGTATTTT
.,TRBV30,.,TRBJ1-1,CAWSVGRLRRMNTEAFF,TGTGCCTGGAGTGTAGGCCGTCTTAGGAGGATGAACACTGAAGCTTTCTTT
.,TRBV11-2,.,TRBJ1-1,CASSPRPRDTEAFF,TGTGCCAGCAGCCCCCGACCCCGGGACACTGAAGCTTTCTTT
TRBD1,TRBV7-8,.,TRBJ1-1,CASSKTGEAFF,TGTGCCAGCAGCAAGACAGGGGAAGCTTTCTTT
.,TRBV7-2,.,TRBJ1-2,CASNTEGVAYGYTF,TGTGCCAGCAACACAGAAGGGGTTGCCTATGGCTACACCTTC
.,TRBV20-1,.,TRBJ1-1,CSAEVPEAFF,TGCAGTGCGGAGGTCCCTGAAGCTTTCTTT
.,TRBV3-1/TRBV3-2,.,TRBJ1-2,CASSQGFRGYTF,TGTGCCAGCAGCCAAGGTTTCCGTGGCTACACCTTC
TRBD1,TRBV9,few,TRBJ2-3,CASSYSGTGPDTQYF,TGTGCCAGCAGCTACTCCGGGACAGGCCCCGATACGCAGTATTTT
.,TRBV15,.,TRBJ2-5,CATSRDIRETQYF,TGTGCCACCAGCAGAGATATCCGGGAGACCCAGTACTTC
.,TRBV7-9,.,TRBJ1-6,CASSSQYSPLHF,TGTGCCAGCAGCTCTCAGTATTCACCCCTCCACTTT
.,TRBV28,.,TRBJ1-5,CASSLLGSNQPQHF,TGTGCCAGCAGTTTATTGGGTTCCAATCAGCCCCAGCATTTT
.,TRBV24-1,.,TRBJ1-5,CATSERTLPYSNQPQHF,TGTGCCACCAGTGAACGGACACTGCCCTATAGCAATCAGCCCCAGCATTTT
TRBD2,TRBV5-4,.,TRBJ2-1,CASSREGRAQDEQFF,TGTGCCAGCAGCCGGGAAGGGAGGGCCCAGGATGAGCAGTTCTTC
.,TRBV27,.,TRBJ2-2,CASSFTWGSAGELFF,TGTGCCAGCAGTTTTACTTGGGGTAGCGCCGGGGAGCTGTTTTTT
.,TRBV5-1,.,TRBJ2-3,CASSPERIDTQYF,TGCGCCAGCAGCCCCGAAAGGATCGATACGCAGTATTTT
TRBD1,TRBV6-5,.,TRBJ2-1,CASGRGTGYINEQFF,TGTGCCAGCGGCCGCGGGACAGGGTATATCAATGAGCAGTTCTTC
.,TRBV24-1,.,TRBJ1-2,CATSEDGTAYGYTF,TGTGCCACCAGTGAGGACGGGACCGCCTATGGCTACACCTTC
.,TRBV9,.,TRBJ1-2,CASSVADSSYGYTF,TGTGCCAGCAGCGTAGCTGACTCGAGCTATGGCTACACCTTC
.,TRBV25-1,.,TRBJ2-7,CASSELTPARGYEQYF,TGTGCCAGCAGTGAATTGACCCCAGCCAGGGGCTACGAGCAGTACTTC
.,TRBV29-1,.,TRBJ2-1,CSVERPSGDLDEQFF,TGCAGCGTTGAACGTCCGTCAGGGGATCTGGATGAGCAGTTCTTC
.,TRBV4-1,.,TRBJ2-7,CASSQEEGSYEQYF,TGCGCCAGCAGCCAAGAAGAGGGATCTTACGAGCAGTACTTC
.,TRBV18,.,TRBJ1-1,CASSPGGAWGTEAFF,TGTGCCAGCTCACCCGGGGGGGCTTGGGGCACTGAAGCTTTCTTT
.,TRBV18,.,TRBJ1-1,CASSQGRSTEAFF,TGTGCCAGCTCACAGGGGCGCAGCACTGAAGCTTTCTTT
.,TRBV9,.,TRBJ1-3,CASSAKTGPSGNTIYF,TGTGCCAGCAGCGCAAAGACAGGCCCCTCTGGAAACACCATATATTTT
TRBD2,TRBV5-4,.,TRBJ2-7,CASSLEASGSSYEQYF,TGTGCCAGCAGCTTGGAAGCTAGCGGGAGCTCCTACGAGCAGTACTTC
.,TRBV5-1,.,TRBJ1-2,CASSYEGGGYTF,TGCGCCAGCAGCTATGAGGGGGGTGGCTACACCTTC